This TCR beta chain was captured in a study of post-analysis software for immune sequencing data (dated by TCRdb to between 2015 and 2016). For the study in its entirety: Disease courses on record covered relapsing-remitting, secondary progressive and progressive-relapsing multiple sclerosis, though some patients had no subtype annotation. Patient repertoires were compared against about a dozen previously published healthy control repertoires from donors aged about 6 to 27 years. A subset of samples was prepared in parallel using single-end sample barcoding, then pooled and co-amplified after Illumina adapter ligation. On the study overall, not on this receptor specifically: The control group was slightly older than the multiple sclerosis patient group. Significantly higher frequencies in patients than in controls were found for roughly 5 TRBV segments, including TRBV5-6, TRBV5-1 and TRBV20-1. Direct clustering with F measure revealed strong co-clustering of samples prepared in the same batch, which led to a batch-effect correction. Multiple sclerosis patients had significantly lower normalized Chao1 diversity than controls, a result that suggests substantial peripheral T-cell clonal expansion.

CDR3 length: 15 amino acids, cysteine to phenylalanine. The DNA shown is the 45-base CDR3, in frame from base 1. The junction shows trimming of 4 bases on V and 0 bases on J, plus 11 bases between the germline ends. From a lookup of the germline V gene, CDR1 and CDR2 are SGHTA and FQGNSA. To demonstrate the VDJtools post-analysis software, the study profiled TCR beta repertoires from the peripheral blood of 13 young patients with multiple sclerosis. The patients with multiple sclerosis were children and adolescents between 6 and 15 years of age. The library came from PCR. Reads for this sample came from an Illumina HiSeq 2500. To reduce PCR and sequencing biases, unique molecular identifiers were incorporated into the TCR beta cDNA libraries. Every 1 to 10 million input T cells yielded 500,000 or so cDNA molecules, meaning each molecule approximated one T cell. Patient libraries were prepared and sequenced with the same protocol used for the earlier healthy control dataset. Within a given batch, samples were prepared together, multiplexed and sequenced on the same HiSeq lane. The study's processing was this. MIGEC handled the raw barcoded reads, throwing out single-read molecular identifier groups before consensus assembly and CDR3 extraction. VDJtools was used for post-analysis of the clonotype tables, with diversity normalized by down-sampling every dataset to the smallest sample size. To correct batch-related cross-sample contamination, repertoire overlap clustering matched CDR3 amino acid sequences but not nucleotide sequences. In TCRdb, the public reads were trimmed at Q25 with fastp and aligned with MiXCR, with productive beta chains retained. Records with the same CDR3 protein are collapsed into one entry carrying the most frequent genes and DNA. In this record, the V and J calls reflect TCRdb's handling and not the investigators' own analysis. The sample yields hundreds of thousands of distinct CDR3 sequences; 30% were counted once. Together, the top ten hold under 0.7% of the sample.

Details on this clonotype: The antigen this receptor binds is unknown. No base-level quality is on record; no much larger clone is a single base apart.

This TCR came from a girl between 5 and 17 years old with multiple sclerosis. Material for sequencing was blood. Recombination linked TRBV7-2 to TRBJ2-3; the D gene cannot be resolved reliably. CDR3 region: CASSSQSGSTDTQYF. The bases are TGTGCCAGCAGCTCCCAGTCTGGGAGCACAGATACGCAGTATTTT.